The entry below gives a single T cell receptor beta chain sequence along with its context. The antigen is undetermined. The data originate from a study of T cell repertoires in cytomegalovirus infection. Study at large: Based on public TCR beta signatures, there were indications of CMV infection and of a matching HLA type.

Study-level results: CMV-specific TCR beta clonotypes restricted by HLA-C dominated the ex vivo response. Summed frequency of shared TCR beta families picked out CMV carriers who also had the relevant HLA.

TCRdb recomputed calls from the reads with MiXCR, one row per CDR3 protein. The sample carries 200,000 to 300,000 distinct CDR3 sequences, approximately 13% recorded once. The receptor's source is a human donor in good health (CMV status not recorded). Some clones in this sample may be carry-over from other donors' samples. The source material was PBMCs.

The CDR3 reads CASSKSSGGSTEAFF. The CDR3 DNA reads TGTGCCAGCAGTAAAAGTAGTGGCGGGAGCACTGAAGCTTTCTTT. The chain recombines TRBV2 with TRBJ1-1; no firm D call. This CDR3 has 15 residues. The germline gives CDR1 SNHLY, CDR2 FYNNEI. V was cut by 5 bases and J by 4 bases, with 17 bases left in between. The variable domain in full, with the rest retrieved from reference TRBV2 and TRBJ1-1, is EPEVTQTPSHQVTQMGQEVILRCVPISNHLYFYWYRQILGQKVEFLVSFYNNEISEKSEIFDDQFSVERPDGSNFTLKIRSTKLEDSAMYFCASSKSSGGSTEAFFGQGTRLTVV.